The clone carrying this T cell receptor beta chain has at least ten counts. The antigen remains unidentified. The CDR3 is 12 amino acids. With 5 bases removed from V and 8 bases from J, the gap between germline ends came to 11 bases. This sample is part of a study of T cells in Graves' hyperthyroidism and ophthalmopathy. Overall study context: Pretreatment peripheral blood was obtained at initial diagnosis. The study, taken as a whole, reports: Among clonotypes expanded in thyroid above 0.001, most were also found in blood.

Authors of the study amplified TCR beta CDR3 regions from RNA transcripts. The HTBI primer set was used in a first-round RT-PCR of the TCR CDR3. TCRdb redid the calling of the multiplex PCR reads with MiXCR, one entry per CDR3 protein. The table has roughly 740,000 distinct CDR3 sequences, about a sixth seen once. The specimen sequenced was blood. This TCR was recovered from a man aged 18 to 29 with Graves' hyperthyroidism. This chain links TRBV12-3 or TRBV12-4 with TRBJ2-3; D might be TRBD1 (5 bases). CDR3: CASSLLQVTQYF. CDR3 sequence (DNA): TGTGCCAGCAGTCTCCTACAGGTTACGCAGTATTTT.